This entry lists 21 T cell receptor beta chains sequenced from one sample in a study of blood T cells in healthy people across ages. The authors ran a second PCR of about 7 to 11 cycles using a sample-barcoded 5' primer and a J-beta primer mix. TCRdb analysed the 5' RACE reads with MiXCR anew, one entry per CDR3 protein. The profile shows hundreds of thousands of distinct CDR3 sequences, 40% to 45% of them singletons. Sequencing was performed on blood. The receptor set was obtained from a man at least 80 years old in good health.

In regard to this clonotype: A much larger clone differs by one base, so this may be a read error. V gene TRBV5-1 combines with J gene TRBJ2-5; D uncertain. CDR1 is SGHRS, CDR2 YFSETQ, per germline. The CDR3 extends over 15 amino acids. The V end was cut by 4 bases, the J end by 0 bases, with 13 bases between. As DNA, the CDR3 is TGCGCCAGCAGCGCGGCAGCTAGGAACCAAGAGACCCAGTACTTC. Residues: CASSAAARNQETQYF.

The V gene is TRBV28, the J gene TRBJ2-7; D perhaps matches TRBD1 (6 bases). This CDR3 has 13 residues. CDR1 is MDHEN, CDR2 SYDVKM, per germline. Trimming cost V 6 bases and J 0 bases, with 9 bases left between them. The CDR3 spells CASRQGHSYEQYF. The CDR3 DNA sequence: TGTGCCAGCAGGCAGGGGCACTCCTACGAGCAGTACTTC.

The V gene is TRBV7-6, the J gene TRBJ2-5; D is undetermined. CDR1 SGHVS and CDR2 FNYEAQ come from the germline V gene. CDR3 length equals 14 residues. V lost 5 bases and J lost 1, with 11 bases in between. The CDR3, as DNA: TGTGCCAGCAGCCCCGCCCTGCTCCAAGAGACCCAGTACTTC. The encoded protein is CASSPALLQETQYF.

The rearrangement joins TRBV7-9 to TRBJ2-7; 7 bases line up with TRBD2. This CDR3 has 15 residues. Germline V gene lookup returns CDR1 SEHNR and CDR2 FQNEAQ (reference sequence). V was pared by 5 bases and J by 2 bases, with 9 bases of the junction left unmatched. CDR3 in amino acids: CASSLEAGVPYEQYF. The CDR3 DNA reads as TGTGCCAGCAGCCTAGAGGCGGGAGTCCCCTACGAGCAGTACTTC.

This clonotype was counted ten times or more. The chain couples TRBV27 to TRBJ2-5; the D gene is possibly TRBD2 (6 bases). Trimming left V 3 bases short and J 2 bases short, with 10 bases between. CDR1 and CDR2 (germline): MNHEY, SMNVEV (reference sequence). There are 14 residues in the CDR3. CDR3 sequence reads: CASSLLGGQETQYF. The CDR3 DNA sequence: TGTGCCAGCAGTTTGCTGGGAGGACAAGAGACCCAGTACTTC.

V usage is TRBV7-2 and J usage is TRBJ1-2; no clear D. Germline loops: CDR1 SGHTA, CDR2 FQGNSA. The CDR3 has 15 residues. V lost 6 bases, J lost 1 base, and 15 bases lay in between. CDR3 DNA: TGTGCCAGCAGTTATGACTTGGCAATTAACTATGGCTACACCTTC. As protein: CASSYDLAINYGYTF.

This clonotype was counted at least ten times. V and J are TRBV29-1 and TRBJ2-7; D perhaps matches TRBD1 (5 bases). V lost 6 bases and J lost 2, with 11 bases in between. CDR3 length: 12 residues. Per the germline V gene, CDR1 is SQVTM and CDR2 is ANQGSEA. CDR3 DNA sequence: TGCAGCGTAAGACAGAAAACCTACGAGCAGTACTTC. Encoded protein: CSVRQKTYEQYF.

This clonotype was seen a handful of times. The rearrangement links TRBV7-2 to TRBJ2-7; 8 bases are a match to TRBD2. The V gene's germline CDR1 is SGHTA and CDR2 FQGNSA. The CDR3 length is 15 residues. J was trimmed by 0 bases and V by 5 bases; bases with no gene match: 6. CDR3 nucleotide sequence: TGTGCCAGCAGCACCACTAGCGGCCTCTCCTACGAGCAGTACTTC. Residues: CASSTTSGLSYEQYF.

This clonotype occurred a few times. The chain links TRBV5-1 to TRBJ2-3; 7 nucleotides align to TRBD1. There are 16 residues in the CDR3. Germline lookup yields CDR1 SGHRS and CDR2 YFSETQ. With V trimmed by 1 base and J by 5 bases, 10 bases remained unmatched. The CDR3 nucleotides read TGCGCCAGCAGCTTGAGACAGACAGGGCCCTTAGATACGCAGTATTTT. Translating it yields CASSLRQTGPLDTQYF.

This clonotype was seen a few times. The CDR3, as DNA: TGTGCCAGCACCCTCCGGGACAGATACACAGATACGCAGTATTTT. Its protein product is CASTLRDRYTDTQYF. The chain combines TRBV6-2 or TRBV6-3 with TRBJ2-3; 7 bases agree with TRBD1. V lost 7 bases, J lost 2 bases, and 9 bases stayed unmatched. CDR3 length equals 15 residues. Germline V CDR1 and CDR2: MNHEY, SVGEGT.

This clonotype came up a few times. The chain uses TRBV20-1 and TRBJ1-1; D gene unclear. This CDR3 is 12 amino acids long. Trimming pared 4 bases from V and 1 base from J, leaving 7 bases between. Germline CDR1 reads DFQATT; CDR2 reads SNEGSKA (reference sequence). CDR3 residues: CSAKDGNTEAFF. CDR3 coding DNA: TGCAGTGCTAAAGATGGGAACACTGAAGCTTTCTTT.

The chain is built from TRBV20-1 and TRBJ2-7, with D uncertain. V was pared by 0 bases and J by 7 bases, with 22 bases between. This CDR3 has 16 residues. Germline CDR1 is DFQATT and CDR2 is SNEGSKA (reference sequence). The CDR3 spells CSARDRAPQTYNEQYF. The CDR3, as DNA: TGCAGTGCTAGAGATCGGGCTCCCCAAACTTACAATGAGCAGTACTTC.

To note about this clonotype: A single base separates this from a much larger clone, so it may be a read error. The J gene is TRBJ2-7, the V gene TRBV4-3; 9 bases fit TRBD1. V was pared by 1 base and J by 0 bases, with 1 base of the junction left unmatched. This CDR3 comprises 15 residues. From germline, CDR1 is LGHNA and CDR2 YSLEER. CDR3 in DNA: TGCGCCAGCAGCCAAGGGACAGGGGACTCCTACGAGCAGTACTTC. Amino acids: CASSQGTGDSYEQYF.

This clonotype has a handful of counts. This chain links TRBV6-2 or TRBV6-3 with TRBJ2-7, with 14 positions matching TRBD2. Trimming removed 6 bases from V and 3 bases from J; junction bases left unmatched: 16. This CDR3 has 19 residues. Looked up from germline, CDR1 is MNHEY and CDR2 is SVGEGT. CDR3 sequence: CASRSYSAGTSGRLYEQYF. In DNA, the CDR3 is TGTGCCAGCAGATCTTACTCCGCCGGGACTAGCGGGAGACTCTACGAGCAGTACTTC.

CDR3 DNA: TGTGCCACCAGTGATTCACGACAGGGGTATCAGCCCCAGCATTTT. Translated: CATSDSRQGYQPQHF. The genes are TRBV24-1 and TRBJ1-5, with 8 positions matching TRBD1. The length of the CDR3 is 15 residues. Unmatched junction bases numbered 4, after V lost 2 bases and J lost 5 bases. The V gene's germline CDR1 is KGHDR and CDR2 SFDVKD.

As for this clonotype: Given a much more abundant clone one base away, this may be a read error. The V gene is TRBV29-1, the J gene TRBJ2-1, with 7 positions matching TRBD1. Trimming removed 3 bases from V and 13 bases from J; junction bases left unmatched: 12. Germline CDR1 reads SQVTM; CDR2 reads ANQGSEA. The CDR3 covers 13 residues. As DNA, the CDR3 is TGCAGCGTTGATATAGGGGGCCCAGAGACCCAGTTCTTC. This encodes CSVDIGGPETQFF.

The chain is built from TRBV4-1 and TRBJ1-1, with no clear D. Germline assignment: CDR1 MGHRA and CDR2 YSYEKL. This CDR3 is built from 15 residues. Trimming removed 0 bases at V and 1 base at J, with 9 bases between. The CDR3 DNA is TGCGCCAGCAGCCAAGAAGGGCAGAAGAACACTGAAGCTTTCTTT. Encoded protein: CASSQEGQKNTEAFF.

The chain has TRBV28 and TRBJ1-6; D gene ambiguous. Trimming shortened V by 6 bases and J by 5 bases, and 14 bases separated the two germline ends. Germline-derived CDR1 and CDR2 are MDHEN and SYDVKM. The CDR3 is made up of 15 amino acids. CDR3 in DNA: TGTGCCAGCAGCCCCCGGGCCCGTAATAATTCACCCCTCCACTTT. Its translation is CASSPRARNNSPLHF.

With respect to this clonotype: Since a much larger clone is just one base distant, this may be a read error. The V call is TRBV6-1, the J call TRBJ2-4, with unresolved D. CDR3 length: 14 residues. In germline, CDR1 is MNHNS, CDR2 SASEGT. Trimming removed 2 bases at V and 6 bases at J, with 11 bases between. CDR3 DNA: TGTGCCAGCAGTGAACACCCCGAAAGAAACATTCAGTACTTC. Translating gives CASSEHPERNIQYF.

Only a few counts were recorded for this clonotype. The CDR3 sequence is CASSLEELNTDTQYF. The CDR3 nucleotides are TGTGCCAGCAGTTTAGAAGAGTTGAACACAGATACGCAGTATTTT. J is TRBJ2-3 and V is TRBV6-2 or TRBV6-3; unclear D gene. The CDR3 length is 15 residues. Trimming removed 4 bases at V and 2 bases at J, with 13 bases between. The germline gives CDR1 MNHEY, CDR2 SVGEGT.

V usage is TRBV27 and J usage is TRBJ2-5, with D tentatively TRBD1 (5 bases). V lost 3 bases to trimming and J lost 5 bases, with 10 bases between them. The CDR3 sequence is 13 residues long. Germline CDR1 reads MNHEY; CDR2 reads SMNVEV (reference sequence). DNA of the CDR3: TGTGCCAGCAGTTTTGGCAGGGTGGAGACCCAGTACTTC. Translating it yields CASSFGRVETQYF.